The T cell receptor (beta chain) under discussion was sequenced for a study of blood T cell repertoires in COVID-19. The wider study: PBMCs, B-cell-depleted T cells, or T cells provided the cDNA or gDNA that made up the material.

The CDR3 is 16 amino acids. V shed 4 bases, J shed 3 bases, and the junction held 10 bases outside the gene matches. From germline, CDR1 is SGHVS and CDR2 FNYEAQ. The table lists this clone with a count of one. Study processing details: Estimation of nucleated cell counts relied on the amplification of reference gene primers. Using immunoSEQ multiplex PCR, the repertoire was profiled, and TCRdb retains in-frame clones only, with some absent. The D gene and trimming were derived from the DNA, and the V and J assignments and clone size from that table. Here the sample spans roughly 130,000 clones, approximately 80% being singletons.

The source is a man aged 50 to 60 with acute or convalescent COVID-19. The J gene is TRBJ2-3, the V gene TRBV7-6; 7 bases align to TRBD1. Sequenced sample: peripheral blood. CDR3 nucleotides: TGTGCCAGCAGCTCCCGTTTTGGCAGGGGGACAGATACGCAGTATTTT. It encodes CASSSRFGRGTDTQYF.